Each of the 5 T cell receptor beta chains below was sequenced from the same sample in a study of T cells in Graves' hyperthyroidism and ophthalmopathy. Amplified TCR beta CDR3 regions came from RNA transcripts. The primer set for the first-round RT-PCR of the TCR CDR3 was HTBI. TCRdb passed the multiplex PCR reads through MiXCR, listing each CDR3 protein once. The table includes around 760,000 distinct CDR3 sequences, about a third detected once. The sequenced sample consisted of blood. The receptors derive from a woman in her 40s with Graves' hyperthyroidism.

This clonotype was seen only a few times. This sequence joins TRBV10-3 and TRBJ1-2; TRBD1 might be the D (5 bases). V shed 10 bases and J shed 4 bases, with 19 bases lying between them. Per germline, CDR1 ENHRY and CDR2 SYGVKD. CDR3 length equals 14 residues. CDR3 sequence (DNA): TGTGCCAGCATTGTAAGGGGCCGGAGCTATGGCTACACCTTC. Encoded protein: CASIVRGRSYGYTF.

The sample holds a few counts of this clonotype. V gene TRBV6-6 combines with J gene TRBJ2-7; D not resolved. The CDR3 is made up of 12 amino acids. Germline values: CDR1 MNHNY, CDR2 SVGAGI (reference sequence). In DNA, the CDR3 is TGTGCTTCCCGGGCAGAAACCTACGAGCAGTACTTC. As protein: CASRAETYEQYF.

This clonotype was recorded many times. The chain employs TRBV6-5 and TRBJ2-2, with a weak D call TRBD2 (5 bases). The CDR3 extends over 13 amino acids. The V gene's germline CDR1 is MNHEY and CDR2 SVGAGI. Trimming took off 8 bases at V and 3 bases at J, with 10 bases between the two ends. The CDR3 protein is CASLAAYTGELFF. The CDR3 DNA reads TGTGCCAGCCTAGCAGCCTACACCGGGGAGCTGTTTTTT.

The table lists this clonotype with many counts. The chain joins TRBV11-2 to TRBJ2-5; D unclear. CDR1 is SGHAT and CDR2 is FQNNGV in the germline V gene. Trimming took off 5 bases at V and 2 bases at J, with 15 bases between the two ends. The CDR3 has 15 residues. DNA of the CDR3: TGTGCCAGCAGCCCCCACAATACACGTCAAGAGACCCAGTACTTC. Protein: CASSPHNTRQETQYF. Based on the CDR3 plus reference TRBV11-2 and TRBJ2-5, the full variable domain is EAGVAQSPRYKIIEKRQSVAFWCNPISGHATLYWYQQILGQGPKLLIQFQNNGVVDDSQLPKDRFSAERLKGVDSTLKIQPAKLEDSAVYLCASSPHNTRQETQYFGPGTRLLVL.

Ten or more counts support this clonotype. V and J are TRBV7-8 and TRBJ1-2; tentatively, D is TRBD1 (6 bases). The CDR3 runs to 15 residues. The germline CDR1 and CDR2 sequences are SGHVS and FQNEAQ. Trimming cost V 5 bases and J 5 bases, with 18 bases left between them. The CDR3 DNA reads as TGTGCCAGCAGCCCCTATGAAACAGGGAGTTATGGCTACACCTTC. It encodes CASSPYETGSYGYTF.